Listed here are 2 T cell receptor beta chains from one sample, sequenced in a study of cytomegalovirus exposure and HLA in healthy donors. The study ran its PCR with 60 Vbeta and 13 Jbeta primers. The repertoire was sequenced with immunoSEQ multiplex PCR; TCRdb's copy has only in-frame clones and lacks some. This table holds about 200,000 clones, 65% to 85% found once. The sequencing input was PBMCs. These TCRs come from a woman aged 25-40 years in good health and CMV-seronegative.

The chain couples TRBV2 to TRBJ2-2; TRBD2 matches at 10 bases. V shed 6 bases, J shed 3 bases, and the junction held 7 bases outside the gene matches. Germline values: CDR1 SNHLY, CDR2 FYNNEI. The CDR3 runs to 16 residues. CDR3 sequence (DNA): TGTGCCAGCAGGAAAGAGCGGGGGGGCCACACCGGGGAGCTGTTTTTT. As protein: CASRKERGGHTGELFF.

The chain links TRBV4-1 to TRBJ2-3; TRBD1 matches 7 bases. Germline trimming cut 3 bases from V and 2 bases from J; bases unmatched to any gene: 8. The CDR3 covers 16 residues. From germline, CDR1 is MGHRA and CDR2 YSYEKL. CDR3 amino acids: CASSHYGTDHTDTQYF. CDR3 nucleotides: TGCGCCAGCAGCCACTATGGGACAGACCACACAGATACGCAGTATTTT.